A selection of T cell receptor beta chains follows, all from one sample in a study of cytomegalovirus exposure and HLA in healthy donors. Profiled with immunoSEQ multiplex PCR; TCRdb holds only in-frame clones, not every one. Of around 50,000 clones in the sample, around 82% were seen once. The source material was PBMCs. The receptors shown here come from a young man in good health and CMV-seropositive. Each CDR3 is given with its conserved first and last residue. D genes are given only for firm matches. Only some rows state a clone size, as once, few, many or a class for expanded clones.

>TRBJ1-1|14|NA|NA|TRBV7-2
TGTGCCAGCAGCTTAGGGGGCCGGGAGACTGAAGCTTTCTTT
CASSLGGRETEAFF
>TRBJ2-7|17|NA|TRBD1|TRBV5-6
TGTGCCAGCAGCTTACCGGAAGGGGACAGCTACTCCTACGAGCAGTACTTC
CASSLPEGDSYSYEQYF
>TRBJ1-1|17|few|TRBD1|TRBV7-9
TGTGCCAGCAGCCGTACGAAGAGAGCGGACAGGGACACTGAAGCTTTCTTT
CASSRTKRADRDTEAFF
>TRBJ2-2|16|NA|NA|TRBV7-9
TGTGCCAGCAGCTTAGGTTCCAGATCGAACACCGGGGAGCTGTTTTTT
CASSLGSRSNTGELFF
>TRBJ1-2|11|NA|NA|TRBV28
TGTGCCAGCAGTTTACAGTATGGCTACACCTTC
CASSLQYGYTF
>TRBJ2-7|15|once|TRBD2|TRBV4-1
TGCGCCAGCAGCCAATTTAGCGGGAGGTCCTACGAGCAGTACTTC
CASSQFSGRSYEQYF
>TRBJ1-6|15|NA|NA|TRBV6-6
TGTGCCAGCAGTTTCGTCGACAGGACAAATTCACCCCTCCACTTT
CASSFVDRTNSPLHF
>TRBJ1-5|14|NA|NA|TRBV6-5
TGTGCCAGCAGTGAACGACAGGGCAATCAGCCCCAGCATTTT
CASSERQGNQPQHF
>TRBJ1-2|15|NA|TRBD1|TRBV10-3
TGTGCCATCAGTGGGGCGGGACAGGGGGCAGGTGGCTACACCTTC
CAISGAGQGAGGYTF
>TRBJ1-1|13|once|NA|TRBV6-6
TGTGCCAGCAGTTCGCACACGAACACTGAAGCTTTCTTT
CASSSHTNTEAFF
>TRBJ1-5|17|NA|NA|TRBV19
TGTGCCAGTAGTATTATCCCCGGACAGAAAAGCAATCAGCCCCAGCATTTT
CASSIIPGQKSNQPQHF
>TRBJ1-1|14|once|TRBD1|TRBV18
TGTGCCAGCTCGACCTATACCGGGACAGGGTTGCCTTTCTTT
CASSTYTGTGLPFF
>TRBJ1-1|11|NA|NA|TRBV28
TGTGCCAGCAGTTCACTTGGGGGGGGCTTCTTT
CASSSLGGGFF
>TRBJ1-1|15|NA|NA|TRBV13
TGTGCCAGCAGCCCGGCGGGGGGATCGAACACTGAAGCTTTCTTT
CASSPAGGSNTEAFF